This TCR beta chain appears in the sequencing data of a study of T-cell memory formation after mild COVID-19. Germline V gene data show CDR1 as DFQATT and CDR2 as SNEGSKA (reference sequence). The CDR3 sequence is 15 residues long. J lost 5 bases, V lost 5 bases, and 8 bases had no gene match. Using its own MiXCR run on the 5' RACE reads, TCRdb lists one record per CDR3 protein. This sample has some 450,000 distinct CDR3 sequences, with over 15% found just once. This clonotype was seen more than once but under ten times. Sequencing was done on a sample of PBMCs or a T cell subset sorted from them (not recorded which). The receptor was isolated from a man younger than 35 who had mild COVID-19 (a few samples of this study predate the infection). Cell type and time point are not known. The rearrangement links TRBV20-1 to TRBJ2-5, with 13 bases aligning to TRBD2. CDR3: CSAPRLAGGWETQYF. The CDR3 DNA reads as TGCAGTGCTCCCAGACTAGCGGGGGGCTGGGAGACCCAGTACTTC.